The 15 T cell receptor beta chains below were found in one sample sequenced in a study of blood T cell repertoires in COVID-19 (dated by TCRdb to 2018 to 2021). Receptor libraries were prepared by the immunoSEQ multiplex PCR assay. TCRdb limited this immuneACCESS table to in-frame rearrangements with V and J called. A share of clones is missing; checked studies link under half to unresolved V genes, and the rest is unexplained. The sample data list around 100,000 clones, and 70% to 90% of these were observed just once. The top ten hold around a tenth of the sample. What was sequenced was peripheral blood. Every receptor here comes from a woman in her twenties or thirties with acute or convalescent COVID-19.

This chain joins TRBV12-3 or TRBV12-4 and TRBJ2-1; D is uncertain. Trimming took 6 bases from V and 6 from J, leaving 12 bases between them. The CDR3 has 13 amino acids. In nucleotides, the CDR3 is TGTGCCAGCAGCCTAACTCGGAGCAATGAGCAGTTCTTC. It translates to CASSLTRSNEQFF.

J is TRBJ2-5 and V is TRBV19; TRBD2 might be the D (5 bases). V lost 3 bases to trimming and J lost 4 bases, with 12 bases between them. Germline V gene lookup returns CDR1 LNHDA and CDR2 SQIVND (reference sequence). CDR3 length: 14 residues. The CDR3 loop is CASSIGGGGETQYF. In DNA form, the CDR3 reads TGTGCCAGTAGTATCGGAGGTGGAGGAGAGACCCAGTACTTC. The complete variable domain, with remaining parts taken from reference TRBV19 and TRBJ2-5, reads DGGITQSPKYLFRKEGQNVTLSCEQNLNHDAMYWYRQDPGQGLRLIYYSQIVNDFQKGDIAEGYSVSREKKESFPLTVTSAQKNPTAFYLCASSIGGGGETQYFGPGTRLLVL.

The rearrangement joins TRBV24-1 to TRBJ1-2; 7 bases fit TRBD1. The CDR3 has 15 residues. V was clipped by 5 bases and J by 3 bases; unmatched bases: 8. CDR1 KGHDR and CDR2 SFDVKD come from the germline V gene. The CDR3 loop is CATSGDSRLDYGYTF. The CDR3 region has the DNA TGTGCCACCAGTGGGGACAGTAGGCTGGACTATGGCTACACCTTC.

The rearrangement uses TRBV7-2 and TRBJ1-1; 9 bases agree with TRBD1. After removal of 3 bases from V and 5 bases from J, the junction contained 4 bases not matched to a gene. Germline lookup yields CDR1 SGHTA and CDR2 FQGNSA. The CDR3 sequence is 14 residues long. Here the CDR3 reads CASSLDRGSTEAFF. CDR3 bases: TGTGCCAGCAGCTTGGACAGGGGCAGTACTGAAGCTTTCTTT.

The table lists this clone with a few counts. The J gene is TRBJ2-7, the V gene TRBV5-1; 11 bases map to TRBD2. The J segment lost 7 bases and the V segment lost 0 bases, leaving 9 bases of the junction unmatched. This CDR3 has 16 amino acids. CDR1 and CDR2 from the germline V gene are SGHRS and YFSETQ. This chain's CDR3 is CASSLAGLAGSREQYF. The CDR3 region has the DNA TGCGCCAGCAGCTTGGCTGGACTAGCGGGCTCTCGGGAGCAGTACTTC.

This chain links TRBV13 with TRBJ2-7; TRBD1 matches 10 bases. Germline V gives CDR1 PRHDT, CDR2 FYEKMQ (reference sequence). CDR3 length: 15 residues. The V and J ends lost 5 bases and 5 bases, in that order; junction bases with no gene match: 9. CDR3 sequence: CASSARDRGKDEQYF. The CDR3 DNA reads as TGTGCCAGCAGCGCCCGGGACAGGGGCAAAGACGAGCAGTACTTC.

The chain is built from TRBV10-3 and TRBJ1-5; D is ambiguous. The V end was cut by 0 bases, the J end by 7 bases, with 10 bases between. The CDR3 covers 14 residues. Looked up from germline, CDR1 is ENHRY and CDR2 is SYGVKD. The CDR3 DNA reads TGTGCCATCAGTGAGTCCCGGGTCGGGCAGCCCCAGCATTTT. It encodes CAISESRVGQPQHF.

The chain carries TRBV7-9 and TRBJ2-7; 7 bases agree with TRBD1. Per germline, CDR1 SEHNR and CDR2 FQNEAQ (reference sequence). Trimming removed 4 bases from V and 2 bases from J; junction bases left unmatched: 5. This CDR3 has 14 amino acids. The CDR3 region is CASSSQGEPYEQYF. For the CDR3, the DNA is TGTGCCAGCAGCTCCCAGGGGGAACCCTACGAGCAGTACTTC.

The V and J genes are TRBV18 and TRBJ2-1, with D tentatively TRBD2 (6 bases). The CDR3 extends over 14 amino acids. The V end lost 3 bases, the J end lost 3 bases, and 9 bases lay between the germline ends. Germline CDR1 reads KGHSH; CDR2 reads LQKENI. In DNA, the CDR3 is TGTGCCAGCTCACCCGGGCGGGGCTACAATGAGCAGTTCTTC. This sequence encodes CASSPGRGYNEQFF. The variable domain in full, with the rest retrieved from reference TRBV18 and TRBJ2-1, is NAGVMQNPRHLVRRRGQEARLRCSPMKGHSHVYWYRQLPEEGLKFMVYLQKENIIDESGMPKERFSAEFPKEGPSILRIQQVVRGDSAAYFCASSPGRGYNEQFFGPGTRLTVL.

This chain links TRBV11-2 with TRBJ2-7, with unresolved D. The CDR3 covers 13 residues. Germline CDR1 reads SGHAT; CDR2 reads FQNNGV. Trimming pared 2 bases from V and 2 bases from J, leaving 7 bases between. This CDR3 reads CASSLKAAYEQYF. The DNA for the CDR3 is TGTGCCAGCAGCTTAAAGGCGGCCTACGAGCAGTACTTC. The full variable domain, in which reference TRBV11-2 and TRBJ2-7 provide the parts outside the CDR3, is EAGVAQSPRYKIIEKRQSVAFWCNPISGHATLYWYQQILGQGPKLLIQFQNNGVVDDSQLPKDRFSAERLKGVDSTLKIQPAKLEDSAVYLCASSLKAAYEQYFGPGTRLTVT.

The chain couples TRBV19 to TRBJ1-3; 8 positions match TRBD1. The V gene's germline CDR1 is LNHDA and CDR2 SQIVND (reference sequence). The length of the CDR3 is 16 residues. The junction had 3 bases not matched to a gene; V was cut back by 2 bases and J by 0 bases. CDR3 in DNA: TGTGCCAGTAGTATAAGGGGACAGGCCTCTGGAAACACCATATATTTT. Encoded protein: CASSIRGQASGNTIYF.

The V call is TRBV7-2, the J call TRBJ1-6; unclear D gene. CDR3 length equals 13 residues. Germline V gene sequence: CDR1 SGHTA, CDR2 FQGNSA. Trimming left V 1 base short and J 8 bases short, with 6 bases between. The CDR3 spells CASSLVAHSPLHF. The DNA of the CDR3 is TGTGCCAGCAGCTTAGTCGCGCATTCACCCCTCCACTTT.

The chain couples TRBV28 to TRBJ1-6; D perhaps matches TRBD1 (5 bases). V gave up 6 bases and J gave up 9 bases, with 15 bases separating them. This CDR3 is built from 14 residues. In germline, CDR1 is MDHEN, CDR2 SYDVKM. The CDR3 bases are TGTGCCAGCAGATACAGGTTAAGTGCTTCACCCCTCCACTTT. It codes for CASRYRLSASPLHF.

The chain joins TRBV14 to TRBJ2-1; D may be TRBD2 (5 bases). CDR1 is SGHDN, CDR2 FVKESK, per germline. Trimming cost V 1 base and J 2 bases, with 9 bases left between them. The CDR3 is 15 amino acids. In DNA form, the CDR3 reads TGTGCCAGCAGCCAAGGGACTCCCGCCTACAATGAGCAGTTCTTC. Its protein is CASSQGTPAYNEQFF.

Here the CDR3 reads CASSQGRGYQPQHF. In nucleotides, the CDR3 is TGTGCCAGCAGCCAAGGCCGGGGATATCAGCCCCAGCATTTT. The rearrangement joins TRBV3-1 (or the pseudogene TRBV3-2) to TRBJ1-5; unclear D gene. The CDR3 runs to 14 residues. Trimming pared 1 base from V and 5 bases from J, leaving 9 bases between. Germline V CDR1 and CDR2: LGHDT, YNNKEL (reference sequence).